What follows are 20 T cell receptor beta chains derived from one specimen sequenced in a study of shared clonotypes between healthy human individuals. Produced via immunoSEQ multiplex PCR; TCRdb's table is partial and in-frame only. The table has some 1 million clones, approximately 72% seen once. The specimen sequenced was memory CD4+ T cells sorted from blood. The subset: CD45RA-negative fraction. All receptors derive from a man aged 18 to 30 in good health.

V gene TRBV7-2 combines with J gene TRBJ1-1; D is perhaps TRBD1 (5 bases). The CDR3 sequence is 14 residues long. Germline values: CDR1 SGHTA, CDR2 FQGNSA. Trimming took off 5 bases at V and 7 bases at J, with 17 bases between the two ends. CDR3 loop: CASSKQSGVLEAFF. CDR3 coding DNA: TGTGCCAGCAGCAAACAATCGGGGGTACTTGAAGCTTTCTTT.

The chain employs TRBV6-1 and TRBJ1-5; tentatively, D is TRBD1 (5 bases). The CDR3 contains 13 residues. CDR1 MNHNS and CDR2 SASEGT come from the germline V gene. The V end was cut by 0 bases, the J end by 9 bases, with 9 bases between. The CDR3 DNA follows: TGTGCCAGCAGTGAAGCCAGGGTTGCGCCCCAGCATTTT. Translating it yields CASSEARVAPQHF.

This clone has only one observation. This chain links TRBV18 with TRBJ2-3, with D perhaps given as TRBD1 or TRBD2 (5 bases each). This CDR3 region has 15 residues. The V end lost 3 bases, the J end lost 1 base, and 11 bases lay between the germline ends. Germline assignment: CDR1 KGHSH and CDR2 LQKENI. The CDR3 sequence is CASSPGDLGTDTQYF. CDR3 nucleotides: TGTGCCAGCTCACCGGGGGACCTGGGCACAGATACGCAGTATTTT.

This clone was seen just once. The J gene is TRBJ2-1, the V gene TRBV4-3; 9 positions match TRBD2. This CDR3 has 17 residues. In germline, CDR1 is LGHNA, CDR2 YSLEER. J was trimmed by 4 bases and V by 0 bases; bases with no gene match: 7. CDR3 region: CASSQDFLAGSYNEQFF. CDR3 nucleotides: TGCGCCAGCAGCCAAGATTTTCTAGCGGGATCATACAATGAGCAGTTCTTC.

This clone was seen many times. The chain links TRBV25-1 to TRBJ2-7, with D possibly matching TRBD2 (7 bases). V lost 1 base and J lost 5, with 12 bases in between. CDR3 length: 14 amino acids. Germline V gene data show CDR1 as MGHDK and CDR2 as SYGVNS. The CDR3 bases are TGTGCCAGCAGTGAATTTGGGGGGGGCCACGAGCAGTACTTC. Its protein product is CASSEFGGGHEQYF.

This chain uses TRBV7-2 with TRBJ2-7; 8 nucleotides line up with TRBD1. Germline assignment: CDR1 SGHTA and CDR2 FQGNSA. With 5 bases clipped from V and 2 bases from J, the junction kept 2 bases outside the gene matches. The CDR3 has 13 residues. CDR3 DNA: TGTGCCAGCAGCCGACAGGGGCCCTACGAGCAGTACTTC. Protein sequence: CASSRQGPYEQYF.

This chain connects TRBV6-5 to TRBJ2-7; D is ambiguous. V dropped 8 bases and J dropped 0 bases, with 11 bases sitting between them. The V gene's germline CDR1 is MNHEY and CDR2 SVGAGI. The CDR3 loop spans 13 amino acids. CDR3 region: CASGRQISYEQYF. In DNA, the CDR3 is TGTGCCAGCGGCAGGCAGATCTCCTACGAGCAGTACTTC.

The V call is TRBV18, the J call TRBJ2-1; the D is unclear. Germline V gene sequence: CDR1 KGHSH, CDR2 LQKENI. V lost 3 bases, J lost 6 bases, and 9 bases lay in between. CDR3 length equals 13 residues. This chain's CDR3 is CASSPQRSNEQFF. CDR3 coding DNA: TGTGCCAGCTCACCGCAAAGGTCCAATGAGCAGTTCTTC. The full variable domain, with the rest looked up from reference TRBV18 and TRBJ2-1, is NAGVMQNPRHLVRRRGQEARLRCSPMKGHSHVYWYRQLPEEGLKFMVYLQKENIIDESGMPKERFSAEFPKEGPSILRIQQVVRGDSAAYFCASSPQRSNEQFFGPGTRLTVL.

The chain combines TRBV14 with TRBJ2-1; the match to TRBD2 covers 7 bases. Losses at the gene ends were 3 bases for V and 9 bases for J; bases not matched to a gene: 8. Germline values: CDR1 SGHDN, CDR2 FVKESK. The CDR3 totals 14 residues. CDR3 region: CASSHRGGRVEQFF. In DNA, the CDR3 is TGTGCCAGCAGCCATCGCGGGGGTAGGGTTGAGCAGTTCTTC.

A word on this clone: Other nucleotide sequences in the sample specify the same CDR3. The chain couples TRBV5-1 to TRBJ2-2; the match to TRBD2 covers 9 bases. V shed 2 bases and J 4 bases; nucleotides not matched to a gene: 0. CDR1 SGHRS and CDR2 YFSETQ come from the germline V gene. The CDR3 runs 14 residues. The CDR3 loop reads CASSFSGGTGELFF. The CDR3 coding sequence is TGCGCCAGCAGCTTTAGCGGGGGCACCGGGGAGCTGTTTTTT.

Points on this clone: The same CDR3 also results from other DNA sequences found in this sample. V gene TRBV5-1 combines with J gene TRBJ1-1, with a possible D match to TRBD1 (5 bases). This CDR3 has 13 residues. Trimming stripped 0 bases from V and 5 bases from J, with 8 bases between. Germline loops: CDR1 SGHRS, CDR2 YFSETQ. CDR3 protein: CASSLAGVTEAFF. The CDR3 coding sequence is TGCGCCAGCAGCTTGGCGGGGGTTACTGAAGCTTTCTTT.

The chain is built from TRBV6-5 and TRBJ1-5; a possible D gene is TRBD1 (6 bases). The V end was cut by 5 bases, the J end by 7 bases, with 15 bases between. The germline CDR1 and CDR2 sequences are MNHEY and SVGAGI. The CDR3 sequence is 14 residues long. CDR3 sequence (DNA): TGTGCCAGCAGTACCGGACAGAAAGGGCAGCCCCAGCATTTT. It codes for CASSTGQKGQPQHF.

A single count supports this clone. CDR3 bases: TGCGCCAGCAGCCCCGACTCGAATACCGAAAAACTGTTTTTT. Amino acid sequence: CASSPDSNTEKLFF. The chain links TRBV5-1 to TRBJ1-4, with unresolved D. The CDR3 loop spans 14 amino acids. V was shortened by 4 bases and J by 8 bases, with 15 bases between the two germline ends. Germline V gene sequence: CDR1 SGHRS, CDR2 YFSETQ.

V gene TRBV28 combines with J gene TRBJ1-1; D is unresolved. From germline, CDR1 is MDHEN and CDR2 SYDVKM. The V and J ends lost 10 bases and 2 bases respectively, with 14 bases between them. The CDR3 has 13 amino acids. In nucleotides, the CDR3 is TGTGCCACCCTATGGCCACAAAACACTGAAGCTTTCTTT. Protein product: CATLWPQNTEAFF.

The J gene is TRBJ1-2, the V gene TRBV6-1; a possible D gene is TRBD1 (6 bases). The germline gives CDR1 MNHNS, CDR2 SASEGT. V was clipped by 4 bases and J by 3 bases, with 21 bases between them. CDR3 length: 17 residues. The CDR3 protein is CASSGSGASVFDYGYTF. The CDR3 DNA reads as TGTGCCAGCAGTGGATCAGGGGCCTCGGTCTTTGACTATGGCTACACCTTC.

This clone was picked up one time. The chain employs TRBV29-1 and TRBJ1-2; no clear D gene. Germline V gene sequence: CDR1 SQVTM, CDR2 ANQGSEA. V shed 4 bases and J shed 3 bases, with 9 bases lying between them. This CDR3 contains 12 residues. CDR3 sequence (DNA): TGCAGCGTTGTATACCTGGACTATGGCTACACCTTC. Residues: CSVVYLDYGYTF. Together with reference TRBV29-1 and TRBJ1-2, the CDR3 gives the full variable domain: SAVISQKPSRDICQRGTSLTIQCQVDSQVTMMFWYRQQPGQSLTLIATANQGSEATYESGFVIDKFPISRPNLTFSTLTVSNMSPEDSSIYLCSVVYLDYGYTFGSGTRLTVV.

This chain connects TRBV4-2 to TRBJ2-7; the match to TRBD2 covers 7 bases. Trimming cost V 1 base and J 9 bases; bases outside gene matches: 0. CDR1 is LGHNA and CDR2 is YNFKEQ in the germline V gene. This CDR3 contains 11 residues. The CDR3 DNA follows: TGTGCCAGCAGCCAAGGGGAGGGGCAGTACTTC. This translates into CASSQGEGQYF.

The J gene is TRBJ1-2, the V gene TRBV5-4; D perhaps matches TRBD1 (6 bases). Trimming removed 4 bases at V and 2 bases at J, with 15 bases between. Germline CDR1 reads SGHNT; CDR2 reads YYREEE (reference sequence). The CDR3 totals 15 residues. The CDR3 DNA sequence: TGTGCCAGCAGCGCCCAAACGGGGACAAACTATGGCTACACCTTC. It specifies CASSAQTGTNYGYTF.

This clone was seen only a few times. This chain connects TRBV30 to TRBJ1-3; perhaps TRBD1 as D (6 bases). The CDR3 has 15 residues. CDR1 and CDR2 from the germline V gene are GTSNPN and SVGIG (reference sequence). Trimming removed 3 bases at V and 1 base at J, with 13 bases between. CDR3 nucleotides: TGTGCCTGGAGCACGGATGGGACATCTGGAAACACCATATATTTT. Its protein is CAWSTDGTSGNTIYF. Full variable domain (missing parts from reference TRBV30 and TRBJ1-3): SQTIHQWPATLVQPVGSPLSLECTVEGTSNPNLYWYRQAAGRGLQLLFYSVGIGQISSEVPQNLSASRPQDRQFILSSKKLLLSDSGFYLCAWSTDGTSGNTIYFGEGSWLTVV.

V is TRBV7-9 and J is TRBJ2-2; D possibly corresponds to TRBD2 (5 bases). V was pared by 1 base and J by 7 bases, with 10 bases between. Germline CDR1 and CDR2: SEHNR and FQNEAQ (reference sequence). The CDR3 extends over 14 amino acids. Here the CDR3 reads CASSLDSAGGELFF. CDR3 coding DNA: TGTGCCAGCAGCTTAGACTCCGCGGGCGGGGAGCTGTTTTTT.